This TCR beta chain was recorded in a study of a mutant IDH1 vaccine in newly diagnosed glioma. Remarks on this clone: Its antigen is undetermined.

TCRdb's table, derived via immunoSEQ multiplex PCR, lists solely in-frame clones and lacks some. Among 31,000 or so clones listed, around 82% were seen once. The V end was cut by 0 bases, the J end by 8 bases, with 13 bases between. Germline values: CDR1 SEHNR, CDR2 FQNEAQ (reference sequence). CDR3 length: 14 residues. Time point indicated: week 35, safety follow-up. Doses of 300 ug of mutant IDH1 20-mer peptide were given with topical imiquimod. This sample comprised PBMCs, obtained from a glioma patient whose treatment included an IDH1 peptide vaccine. The origin of this receptor is a woman in her thirties or forties with glioma. The rearrangement uses TRBV7-9 and TRBJ1-1; perhaps TRBD1 as D (5 bases). This CDR3 is CASSLAGQGVEAFF. CDR3 coding DNA: TGTGCCAGCAGCTTAGCAGGTCAGGGCGTAGAAGCTTTCTTT.